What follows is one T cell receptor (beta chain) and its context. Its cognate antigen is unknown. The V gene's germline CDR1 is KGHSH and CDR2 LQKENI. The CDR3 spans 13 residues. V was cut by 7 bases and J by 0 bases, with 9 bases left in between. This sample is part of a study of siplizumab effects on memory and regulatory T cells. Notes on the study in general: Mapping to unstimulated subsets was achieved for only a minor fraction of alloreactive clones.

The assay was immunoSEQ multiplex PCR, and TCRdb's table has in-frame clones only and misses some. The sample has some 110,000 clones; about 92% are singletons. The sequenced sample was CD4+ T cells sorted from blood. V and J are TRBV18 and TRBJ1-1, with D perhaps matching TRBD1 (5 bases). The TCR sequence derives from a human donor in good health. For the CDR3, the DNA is TGTGCCAGCTACGGGGACTTGAACACTGAAGCTTTCTTT. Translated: CASYGDLNTEAFF.